A single sample is the source of the 18 T cell receptor beta chains below, sequenced in a study of blood T cell repertoires in COVID-19 (dated by TCRdb to 2020 to 2021). Libraries were constructed by the immunoSEQ multiplex PCR assay. As stored in TCRdb, this immuneACCESS dataset retains in-frame rearrangements with V and J assigned. A fraction of the clones does not appear; measured against another copy, unresolved V genes explain less than half of the discrepancy, and the remainder lacks a known reason. The sample profile shows fewer than 200,000 clones; about 90% of them were found once. The leading ten clones occupy roughly 2.6% of the sample. The sample taken for sequencing was peripheral blood. These receptor sequences come from a man aged 35 to 55 with active or convalescent COVID-19.

The chain has TRBV19 and TRBJ1-6; the D gene is possibly TRBD1 (5 bases). The V end was cut by 3 bases, the J end by 0 bases, with 12 bases between. The CDR3 has 17 residues. Germline V CDR1 and CDR2: LNHDA, SQIVND (reference sequence). The CDR3 DNA is TGTGCCAGTAGTATTTCGGACATCGGCTCCTATAATTCACCCCTCCACTTT. Encoded protein: CASSISDIGSYNSPLHF.

This clone occurred many times. CDR3 nucleotides: TGTGCCAGTAGTATACGCAGGGGGAGGCGGGGCGCTGAAGCTTTCTTT. This sequence encodes CASSIRRGRRGAEAFF. This sequence joins TRBV19 and TRBJ1-1; 7 nucleotides align to TRBD1. The CDR3 is made up of 16 amino acids. Germline V gene lookup returns CDR1 LNHDA and CDR2 SQIVND (reference sequence). Trimming at V came to 2 bases and at J to 6 bases, leaving 12 bases not matched to a gene. Based on the CDR3 plus reference TRBV19 and TRBJ1-1, the full variable domain is DGGITQSPKYLFRKEGQNVTLSCEQNLNHDAMYWYRQDPGQGLRLIYYSQIVNDFQKGDIAEGYSVSREKKESFPLTVTSAQKNPTAFYLCASSIRRGRRGAEAFFGQGTRLTVV.

This clone was recorded a few times. This chain links TRBV5-1 with TRBJ2-5; perhaps TRBD2 as D (5 bases). Germline loops: CDR1 SGHRS, CDR2 YFSETQ. The CDR3 is 15 residues long. Trimming took off 0 bases at V and 2 bases at J, with 11 bases between the two ends. CDR3 coding DNA: TGCGCCAGCAGCTTGGAGGCGGGTTTTCAAGAGACCCAGTACTTC. It yields the protein CASSLEAGFQETQYF.

The chain couples TRBV28 to TRBJ1-5; 9 bases are a match to TRBD1. CDR1 is MDHEN and CDR2 is SYDVKM in the germline V gene. This CDR3 spans 17 amino acids. J was trimmed by 7 bases and V by 2 bases; bases with no gene match: 12. CDR3 bases: TGTGCCAGCAGTTTAACCGGCCCGGGACAGGGTGGCCAGCCCCAGCATTTT. Translated, it gives CASSLTGPGQGGQPQHF.

This chain uses TRBV3-1 (or the pseudogene TRBV3-2) with TRBJ2-1; 7 bases fit TRBD2. This CDR3 is 16 amino acids long. Germline-derived CDR1 and CDR2 are LGHDT and YNNKEL (reference sequence). After removal of 0 bases from V and 4 bases from J, the junction contained 6 bases not matched to a gene. The CDR3 is CASSQDQRGGYNEQFF. The CDR3, as DNA: TGTGCCAGCAGCCAAGATCAGCGGGGTGGATACAATGAGCAGTTCTTC.

J is TRBJ1-5 and V is TRBV28; TRBD1 is a possible D gene (5 bases). V was cut by 4 bases and J by 4 bases, with 14 bases left in between. The CDR3 consists of 15 residues. Germline CDR1 reads MDHEN; CDR2 reads SYDVKM. The CDR3 sequence is CASSSHRNPNQPQHF. CDR3 DNA: TGTGCCAGCAGTTCCCACAGGAACCCAAATCAGCCCCAGCATTTT.

The CDR3 DNA sequence: TGTGCCAGCAGTTTATCGTACAGGGGCTATGGCTACACCTTC. Translation gives CASSLSYRGYGYTF. The chain is built from TRBV27 and TRBJ1-2, with 7 bases fitting TRBD1. Germline CDR1 reads MNHEY; CDR2 reads SMNVEV (reference sequence). V shed 0 bases and J 4 bases; nucleotides not matched to a gene: 2. CDR3 length: 14 residues.

The V and J genes are TRBV5-8 and TRBJ2-3, with TRBD2 matching 9 bases. Trimming cost V 3 bases and J 0 bases; bases outside gene matches: 2. The CDR3 runs 15 residues. Germline CDR1 reads SGHTS; CDR2 reads YDEGEE. This chain's CDR3 is CASSSGLASTDTQYF. The DNA for the CDR3 is TGTGCCAGCAGCTCCGGACTAGCGAGCACAGATACGCAGTATTTT.

CDR3: CASSLVTSGKYEQYF. The CDR3 DNA is TGTGCCAGCAGCTTGGTGACTAGCGGGAAGTACGAGCAGTACTTC. The rearrangement joins TRBV5-4 to TRBJ2-7; 11 bases are a match to TRBD2. CDR1 and CDR2 from the germline V gene are SGHNT and YYREEE (reference sequence). The CDR3 consists of 15 residues. With V trimmed by 0 bases and J by 4 bases, 3 bases remained unmatched.

The rearrangement joins TRBV19 to TRBJ2-2, with 8 bases matching TRBD1. The CDR3 loop spans 15 amino acids. Per the germline V gene, CDR1 is LNHDA and CDR2 is SQIVND (reference sequence). V trimming: 8 bases; J trimming: 2 bases; junction bases outside the gene matches: 7. The chain's CDR3 is CASGPTGDNTGELFF. The CDR3, as DNA: TGTGCCAGTGGACCGACAGGGGACAACACCGGGGAGCTGTTTTTT.

The J gene is TRBJ2-6, the V gene TRBV7-9; D gene ambiguous. The V and J ends lost 1 base and 0 bases respectively, with 7 bases between them. Germline V gene sequence: CDR1 SEHNR, CDR2 FQNEAQ (reference sequence). This CDR3 is built from 16 residues. This chain's CDR3 is CASSLGGGSGANVLTF. CDR3 nucleotides: TGTGCCAGCAGCTTAGGTGGCGGCTCTGGGGCCAACGTCCTGACTTTC.

The chain uses TRBV24-1 and TRBJ2-5; possibly TRBD1 for D (5 bases). V gave up 4 bases and J gave up 1 base, with 12 bases separating them. Germline CDR1 KGHDR, CDR2 SFDVKD. This CDR3 spans 15 amino acids. The DNA for the CDR3 is TGTGCCACCAGTGACCCTGACAGACCCCAAGAGACCCAGTACTTC. This translates into CATSDPDRPQETQYF.

This chain connects TRBV6-5 to TRBJ1-1, with 9 bases lining up with TRBD1. V dropped 10 bases and J dropped 5; count of bases not matched to a gene: 14. The CDR3 contains 15 residues. Germline CDR1 reads MNHEY; CDR2 reads SVGAGI. Here the CDR3 reads CATRFPGQGVTEAFF. The CDR3 DNA reads TGTGCCACCCGATTCCCGGGACAGGGAGTTACTGAAGCTTTCTTT.

The chain combines TRBV25-1 with TRBJ1-2; 7 bases agree with TRBD1. V dropped 4 bases and J dropped 1; count of bases not matched to a gene: 9. There are 16 residues in the CDR3. Germline values: CDR1 MGHDK, CDR2 SYGVNS. CDR3 in amino acids: CASSGGSRGSNYGYTF. CDR3 DNA sequence: TGTGCCAGCAGTGGAGGGAGCAGGGGGAGTAACTATGGCTACACCTTC.

V and J are TRBV28 and TRBJ2-7; TRBD1 agrees at 8 bases. This CDR3 region has 14 residues. The ends lost 7 bases at V and 2 bases at J; junction bases unmatched: 7. Germline CDR1 and CDR2: MDHEN and SYDVKM. For the CDR3, the DNA is TGTGCCAGCATCCCAGGGGGCCCTCCCTACGAGCAGTACTTC. Protein: CASIPGGPPYEQYF.

The rearrangement links TRBV7-9 to TRBJ1-5; TRBD1 agrees at 8 bases. This CDR3 comprises 15 residues. J gave up 6 bases and V 5 bases, and 9 bases lay outside the gene matches. Germline CDR1 is SEHNR and CDR2 is FQNEAQ (reference sequence). The CDR3 protein is CASSPGAGGGQPQHF. The DNA for the CDR3 is TGTGCCAGCAGCCCTGGCGCAGGGGGCGGTCAGCCCCAGCATTTT.

The rearrangement joins TRBV10-3 to TRBJ1-2, with TRBD1 identical over 7 bases. This CDR3 is built from 13 residues. Trimming removed 0 bases from V and 6 bases from J; junction bases left unmatched: 1. The germline gives CDR1 ENHRY, CDR2 SYGVKD. This chain's CDR3 is CAISESRGHGYTF. The DNA of the CDR3 is TGTGCCATCAGTGAGTCGAGGGGGCATGGCTACACCTTC.

This chain links TRBV7-9 with TRBJ1-1, with no clear D. There are 13 residues in the CDR3. With 5 bases removed from V and 9 bases from J, the gap between germline ends came to 16 bases. Germline V gives CDR1 SEHNR, CDR2 FQNEAQ (reference sequence). The CDR3 loop reads CASSPFEVRKAFF. CDR3 nucleotides: TGTGCCAGCAGCCCATTCGAAGTGAGGAAAGCTTTCTTT. The variable domain in full, completed from reference TRBV7-9 and TRBJ1-1, reads DTGVSQNPRHKITKRGQNVTFRCDPISEHNRLYWYRQTLGQGPEFLTYFQNEAQLEKSRLLSDRFSAERPKGSFSTLEIQRTEQGDSAMYLCASSPFEVRKAFFGQGTRLTVV.